These T cell receptor beta chains were read from a single sample in a study of early T cells in non-severe SARS-CoV-2 infection. TCRdb processed the 5' RACE reads anew with MiXCR; each CDR3 protein has one entry. The table shows under 70,000 distinct CDR3 sequences, with approximately 5.9% occurring only once. Material: whole blood, obtained at baseline. These receptors all come from an adult who was a healthcare worker with PCR-confirmed SARS-CoV-2 infection or an uninfected control (not recorded which). The CDR3 runs from the conserved cysteine through the conserved F or W. D genes are given only for firm matches. Clone sizes are given selectively: once, few, many, or a class where the clone is expanded.

CDR3 protein: CASSPQQTYNEQFF; CDR3 DNA: TGTGCCAGCTCACCACAACAAACCTACAATGAGCAGTTCTTC; clone size: many; J gene: TRBJ2-1; V gene: TRBV18; D gene: NA
CDR3 protein: CSARDWGDTQYF; CDR3 DNA: TGCAGTGCTAGAGATTGGGGAGATACGCAGTATTTT; clone size: NA; J gene: TRBJ2-3; V gene: TRBV20-1; D gene: NA
CDR3 protein: CASSPRRQETQYF; CDR3 DNA: TGTGCCAGCAGCCCCCGGCGCCAAGAGACCCAGTACTTC; clone size: NA; J gene: TRBJ2-5; V gene: TRBV7-6; D gene: NA
CDR3 protein: CSASSGATDTQYF; CDR3 DNA: TGCAGTGCTTCTAGCGGGGCCACAGATACGCAGTATTTT; clone size: many; J gene: TRBJ2-3; V gene: TRBV20-1; D gene: TRBD2
CDR3 protein: CASSLSMGQGPFGEQYF; CDR3 DNA: TGTGCCAGCAGTTTATCTATGGGACAGGGTCCCTTCGGCGAGCAGTACTTC; clone size: few; J gene: TRBJ2-7; V gene: TRBV27; D gene: TRBD1
CDR3 protein: CASSLATTGEETQYF; CDR3 DNA: TGTGCCAGCAGTTTAGCGACTACCGGAGAAGAGACCCAGTACTTC; clone size: many; J gene: TRBJ2-5; V gene: TRBV28; D gene: NA
CDR3 protein: CASSLDSTDTQYF; CDR3 DNA: TGTGCCAGCAGTTTAGACAGCACAGATACGCAGTATTTT; clone size: many; J gene: TRBJ2-3; V gene: TRBV12-3/TRBV12-4; D gene: NA
CDR3 protein: CASSVEVRDYEQYF; CDR3 DNA: TGTGCCAGCAGCGTAGAAGTCAGGGACTACGAGCAGTACTTC; clone size: many; J gene: TRBJ2-7; V gene: TRBV9; D gene: NA
CDR3 protein: CASSQTNAGQGGRMNTEAFF; CDR3 DNA: TGCGCCAGCAGCCAAACCAACGCGGGACAGGGGGGCCGAATGAACACTGAAGCTTTCTTT; clone size: once; J gene: TRBJ1-1; V gene: TRBV4-1; D gene: TRBD1
CDR3 protein: CASSPRDYEQYF; CDR3 DNA: TGTGCCAGCAGTCCGAGGGACTACGAGCAGTACTTC; clone size: many; J gene: TRBJ2-7; V gene: TRBV6-2/TRBV6-3; D gene: NA
CDR3 protein: CASSYEGNSNQPQHF; CDR3 DNA: TGTGCCAGCAGTTACGAGGGGAATAGCAATCAGCCCCAGCATTTT; clone size: many; J gene: TRBJ1-5; V gene: TRBV6-2/TRBV6-3; D gene: NA
CDR3 protein: CASSDHLGVNYGYTF; CDR3 DNA: TGTGCCAGCAGCGACCATTTAGGTGTAAACTATGGCTACACCTTC; clone size: many; J gene: TRBJ1-2; V gene: TRBV6-6; D gene: NA
CDR3 protein: CASSPSSGRRNEQFF; CDR3 DNA: TGTGCCAGCAGCCCTTCTAGCGGGAGGCGTAATGAGCAGTTCTTC; clone size: NA; J gene: TRBJ2-1; V gene: TRBV7-9; D gene: TRBD2
CDR3 protein: CSAPTGLGTEAFF; CDR3 DNA: TGCAGTGCACCAACAGGGTTGGGGACTGAAGCTTTCTTT; clone size: many; J gene: TRBJ1-1; V gene: TRBV20-1; D gene: NA
CDR3 protein: CASSPGLVSNEQFF; CDR3 DNA: TGCGCCAGCAGCCCGGGACTAGTGAGTAATGAGCAGTTCTTC; clone size: NA; J gene: TRBJ2-1; V gene: TRBV5-1; D gene: TRBD2
CDR3 protein: CSPLGGGRYNSPLHF; CDR3 DNA: TGCAGCCCCCTCGGTGGGGGGAGATATAATTCACCCCTCCACTTT; clone size: few; J gene: TRBJ1-6; V gene: TRBV20-1; D gene: NA
CDR3 protein: CASSQTRDHYNEQFF; CDR3 DNA: TGTGCCAGCAGCCAGACCCGGGACCACTACAATGAGCAGTTCTTC; clone size: many; J gene: TRBJ2-1; V gene: TRBV12-3/TRBV12-4; D gene: NA
CDR3 protein: CASSLDQSSTDTQYF; CDR3 DNA: TGTGCCAGCAGCTTAGACCAGAGCAGCACAGATACGCAGTATTTT; clone size: few; J gene: TRBJ2-3; V gene: TRBV7-7; D gene: NA
CDR3 protein: CASSQGGFNGYTF; CDR3 DNA: TGTGCCAGCAGTCAGGGGGGGTTTAATGGCTACACCTTC; clone size: few; J gene: TRBJ1-2; V gene: TRBV6-5; D gene: TRBD1
CDR3 protein: CASTPYRFGSYNEQFF; CDR3 DNA: TGTGCCAGCACCCCATATAGGTTCGGCTCCTACAATGAGCAGTTCTTC; clone size: many; J gene: TRBJ2-1; V gene: TRBV7-8; D gene: NA
CDR3 protein: CASSPPTRLVLDEQFF; CDR3 DNA: TGTGCCAGCAGTCCTCCCACGAGACTAGTCCTAGATGAGCAGTTCTTC; clone size: NA; J gene: TRBJ2-1; V gene: TRBV3-1; D gene: NA
CDR3 protein: CASSRAGGANTEAFF; CDR3 DNA: TGTGCCAGCAGCAGAGCAGGAGGGGCGAACACTGAAGCTTTCTTT; clone size: NA; J gene: TRBJ1-1; V gene: TRBV3-1; D gene: NA
CDR3 protein: CASSPGQGTRTAYEQYF; CDR3 DNA: TGTGCCAGCTCACCTGGACAGGGAACTCGAACTGCCTACGAGCAGTACTTC; clone size: few; J gene: TRBJ2-7; V gene: TRBV18; D gene: TRBD1
CDR3 protein: CASSARREGTGNQPQHF; CDR3 DNA: TGTGCCAGCAGCGCTAGGAGGGAGGGTACGGGCAATCAGCCCCAGCATTTT; clone size: many; J gene: TRBJ1-5; V gene: TRBV6-2/TRBV6-3; D gene: NA
CDR3 protein: CASSEWGTGGYSNQPQHF; CDR3 DNA: TGTGCCAGCAGTGAGTGGGGGACGGGGGGATATAGCAATCAGCCCCAGCATTTT; clone size: many; J gene: TRBJ1-5; V gene: TRBV6-1; D gene: NA
CDR3 protein: CASSQEGQAKNIQYF; CDR3 DNA: TGTGCCAGCAGTCAAGAGGGGCAGGCCAAAAACATTCAGTACTTC; clone size: few; J gene: TRBJ2-4; V gene: TRBV28; D gene: NA
CDR3 protein: CATFPREGTEAFF; CDR3 DNA: TGTGCCACCTTCCCCAGGGAAGGCACTGAAGCTTTCTTT; clone size: many; J gene: TRBJ1-1; V gene: TRBV6-5; D gene: NA
CDR3 protein: CASSTDRGRGETQYF; CDR3 DNA: TGTGCCAGCAGTACGGACAGGGGGCGTGGAGAGACCCAGTACTTC; clone size: many; J gene: TRBJ2-5; V gene: TRBV7-2; D gene: TRBD1
CDR3 protein: CASTRGGSSYEQYF; CDR3 DNA: TGTGCCAGCACCAGAGGGGGAAGCTCCTACGAGCAGTACTTC; clone size: NA; J gene: TRBJ2-7; V gene: TRBV19; D gene: NA
CDR3 protein: CASSSEGYEQYF; CDR3 DNA: TGTGCCAGCAGCTCCGAGGGATACGAGCAGTACTTC; clone size: many; J gene: TRBJ2-7; V gene: TRBV7-6; D gene: NA
CDR3 protein: CATAPFISGQGVIHQETQYF; CDR3 DNA: TGTGCCACCGCTCCTTTCATATCGGGACAGGGGGTTATCCACCAAGAGACCCAGTACTTC; clone size: many; J gene: TRBJ2-5; V gene: TRBV28; D gene: TRBD1
CDR3 protein: CASSSPSGTDTQYF; CDR3 DNA: TGTGCCAGCAGCTCGCCCTCTGGCACAGATACGCAGTATTTT; clone size: NA; J gene: TRBJ2-3; V gene: TRBV5-5; D gene: NA
CDR3 protein: CASSEVTGNTIYF; CDR3 DNA: TGTGCCAGCAGTGAGGTAACTGGAAACACCATATATTTT; clone size: NA; J gene: TRBJ1-3; V gene: TRBV28; D gene: NA
CDR3 protein: CASSDLAPDTQYF; CDR3 DNA: TGTGCCAGCAGTGATCTGGCCCCAGATACGCAGTATTTT; clone size: NA; J gene: TRBJ2-3; V gene: TRBV2; D gene: NA
CDR3 protein: CASTNIGEQYF; CDR3 DNA: TGTGCCAGCACCAACATCGGCGAGCAGTACTTC; clone size: many; J gene: TRBJ2-7; V gene: TRBV6-2/TRBV6-3; D gene: NA
CDR3 protein: CSATTGVNTEAFF; CDR3 DNA: TGCAGTGCTACGACAGGTGTAAACACTGAAGCTTTCTTT; clone size: many; J gene: TRBJ1-1; V gene: TRBV20-1; D gene: NA
CDR3 protein: CATSDPRGAGNEQYF; CDR3 DNA: TGTGCCACCAGTGACCCCCGGGGGGCCGGGAACGAGCAGTACTTC; clone size: many; J gene: TRBJ2-7; V gene: TRBV24-1; D gene: NA
CDR3 protein: CASSFAPLYQETQYF; CDR3 DNA: TGTGCCAGCAGTTTCGCGCCACTGTACCAAGAGACCCAGTACTTC; clone size: few; J gene: TRBJ2-5; V gene: TRBV28; D gene: NA
CDR3 protein: CASSYSFGPSEQYF; CDR3 DNA: TGTGCCAGCAGTTACTCGTTTGGGCCCTCCGAGCAGTACTTC; clone size: many; J gene: TRBJ2-7; V gene: TRBV6-5; D gene: NA
CDR3 protein: CATSASQGREQFF; CDR3 DNA: TGTGCCACCAGTGCCTCTCAGGGTCGGGAGCAGTTCTTC; clone size: many; J gene: TRBJ2-1; V gene: TRBV24-1; D gene: NA
CDR3 protein: CATSRDEKGTEAFF; CDR3 DNA: TGTGCCACCAGCAGAGATGAGAAGGGCACTGAAGCTTTCTTT; clone size: many; J gene: TRBJ1-1; V gene: TRBV15; D gene: NA